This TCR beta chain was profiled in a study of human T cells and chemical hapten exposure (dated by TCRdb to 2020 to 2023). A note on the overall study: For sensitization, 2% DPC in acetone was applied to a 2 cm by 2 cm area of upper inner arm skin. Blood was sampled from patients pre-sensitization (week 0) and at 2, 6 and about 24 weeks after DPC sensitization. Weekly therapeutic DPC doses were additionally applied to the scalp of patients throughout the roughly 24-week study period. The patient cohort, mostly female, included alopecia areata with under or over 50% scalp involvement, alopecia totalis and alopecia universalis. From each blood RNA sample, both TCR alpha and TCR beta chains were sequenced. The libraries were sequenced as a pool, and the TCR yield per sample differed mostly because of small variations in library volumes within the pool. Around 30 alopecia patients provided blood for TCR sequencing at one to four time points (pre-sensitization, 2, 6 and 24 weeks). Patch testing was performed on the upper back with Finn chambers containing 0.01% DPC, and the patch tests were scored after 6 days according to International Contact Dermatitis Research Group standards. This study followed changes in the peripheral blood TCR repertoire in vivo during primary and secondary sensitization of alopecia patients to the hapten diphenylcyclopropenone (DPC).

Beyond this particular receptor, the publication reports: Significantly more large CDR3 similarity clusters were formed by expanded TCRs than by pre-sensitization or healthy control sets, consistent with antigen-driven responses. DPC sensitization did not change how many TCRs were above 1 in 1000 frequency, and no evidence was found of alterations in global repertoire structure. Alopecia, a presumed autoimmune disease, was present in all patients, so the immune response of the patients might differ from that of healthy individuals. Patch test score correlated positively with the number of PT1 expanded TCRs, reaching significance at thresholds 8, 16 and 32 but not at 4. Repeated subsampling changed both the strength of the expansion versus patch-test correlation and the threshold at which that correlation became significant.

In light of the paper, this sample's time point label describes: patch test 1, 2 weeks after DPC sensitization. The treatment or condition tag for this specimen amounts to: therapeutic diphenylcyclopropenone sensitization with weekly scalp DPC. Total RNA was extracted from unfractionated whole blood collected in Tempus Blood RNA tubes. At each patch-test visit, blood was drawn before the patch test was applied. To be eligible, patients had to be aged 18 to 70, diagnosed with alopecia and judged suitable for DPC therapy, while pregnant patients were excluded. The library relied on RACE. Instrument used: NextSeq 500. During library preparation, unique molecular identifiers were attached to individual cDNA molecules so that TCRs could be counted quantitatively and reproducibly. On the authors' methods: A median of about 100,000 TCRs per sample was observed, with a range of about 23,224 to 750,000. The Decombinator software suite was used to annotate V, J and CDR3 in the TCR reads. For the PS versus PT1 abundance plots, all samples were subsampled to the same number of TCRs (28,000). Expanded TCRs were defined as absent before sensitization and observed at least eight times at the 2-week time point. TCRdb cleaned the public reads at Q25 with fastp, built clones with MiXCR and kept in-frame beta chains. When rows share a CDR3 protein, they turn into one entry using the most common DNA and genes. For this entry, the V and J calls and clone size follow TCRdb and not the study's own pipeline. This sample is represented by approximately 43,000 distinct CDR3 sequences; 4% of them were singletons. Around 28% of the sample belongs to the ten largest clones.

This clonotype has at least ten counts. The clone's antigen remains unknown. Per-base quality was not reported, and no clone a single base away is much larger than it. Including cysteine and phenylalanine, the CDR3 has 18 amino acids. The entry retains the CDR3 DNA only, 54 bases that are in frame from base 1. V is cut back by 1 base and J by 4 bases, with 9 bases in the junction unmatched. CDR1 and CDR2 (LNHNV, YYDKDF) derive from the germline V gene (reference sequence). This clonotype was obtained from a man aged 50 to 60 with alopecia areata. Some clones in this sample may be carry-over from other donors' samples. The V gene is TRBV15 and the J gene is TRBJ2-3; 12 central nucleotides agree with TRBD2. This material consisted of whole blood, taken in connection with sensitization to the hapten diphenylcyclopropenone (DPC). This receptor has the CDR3 CATSRAGSGLAGPDTQYF. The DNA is TGTGCCACCAGCAGAGCTGGTTCCGGACTAGCGGGACCAGATACGCAGTATTTT.